Included here is one TCR beta chain sequence, with context. The data originate from a study of PD-1 blockade in classical Hodgkin lymphoma. Time point meaning: cycle 4 day 1 (C4D1), after six to seven weeks of nivolumab. All the patients suffered relapse after autologous stem cell transplantation, and brentuximab vedotin exposure differed. This table comes from immunoSEQ multiplex PCR, and its TCRdb copy is limited to in-frame clones, with some not included. The table has about 24,000 clones, around 74% seen once. The sequencing here drew on peripheral blood mononuclear cells (PBMCs), taken before the fourth cycle of nivolumab. The sequence derives from a human donor with classical Hodgkin lymphoma.

The CDR3 region is CASSLAPSGGRAQETQYF. The CDR3 bases are TGTGCCAGCAGCTTAGCGCCTAGCGGGGGGCGGGCCCAAGAGACCCAGTACTTC. The J gene is TRBJ2-5, the V gene TRBV11-3, with 11 bases lining up with TRBD2. Germline CDR1 SGHNT, CDR2 YENEEA. There are 18 residues in the CDR3. V trimming: 1 base; J trimming: 1 base; junction bases outside the gene matches: 8.